This T cell receptor beta chain was recovered during a study of blood T cell repertoires in COVID-19. The table came from immunoSEQ multiplex PCR; TCRdb's copy has only in-frame clones and leaves some out. The top ten hold less than 2% of the sample, which has fewer than 250,000 clones, 70% to 85% seen once. Per germline, CDR1 SGDLS and CDR2 YYNGEE. V lost 2 bases, J lost 0 bases, and 9 bases lay in between. The CDR3 runs 15 residues. The chain employs TRBV9 and TRBJ2-1; D remains ambiguous. The sequencing input was PBMCs or T cells enriched from blood (not recorded which). This sequence was found in a man aged 55 to 70 who had recovered from COVID-19. CDR3 bases: TGTGCCAGCAGCGTTGGGCCGAGCTCCTACAATGAGCAGTTCTTC. Residues: CASSVGPSSYNEQFF.